This TCR beta chain was found in a study of CD8 T cells in Susac syndrome. Trimming removed 0 bases from V and 3 bases from J, with 9 bases in between. The CDR3 extends over 14 amino acids. Germline loops: CDR1 MNHEY, CDR2 SVGAGI. From blood CD8+ and CD4+ T cells, TCR beta sequences were generated. An input of roughly 0.45 to 1 ug of RNA was subjected to reverse transcription using random hexamers. TCRdb analysed the immunoSEQ multiplex PCR reads with MiXCR anew, one entry per CDR3 protein. The table includes approximately 110,000 distinct CDR3 sequences, approximately 95% detected once. The receptor comes from a human donor with multiple sclerosis. Sequencing was performed on CD8+ T cells from PBMCs. This chain connects TRBV6-5 to TRBJ2-7, with a tentative D call TRBD2 (5 bases). The CDR3 protein is CASSYSRTHYEQYF. The DNA for the CDR3 is TGTGCCAGCAGTTACTCTCGGACTCACTACGAGCAGTACTTC.